The TCR beta chain described here comes from a study of Graves' ophthalmopathy and Graves' hyperthyroidism (dated by TCRdb to the late 2010s). About the study as a whole: Peripheral blood was collected at initial diagnosis, before any treatment. The study used TCR beta repertoire signatures to distinguish Graves' ophthalmopathy from Graves' hyperthyroidism and to predict progression to ophthalmopathy. In total, 135 blood samples were TCR-sequenced: fewer than 50 ophthalmopathy, under 85 hyperthyroidism and 17 hyperthyroidism-to-ophthalmopathy patients. A discovery set of about 99 patients (about 45 ophthalmopathy, about 58 stable hyperthyroidism) was enrolled to explore V-J signatures distinguishing ophthalmopathy from hyperthyroidism. An independent validation cohort comprised some 19 hyperthyroidism patients and roughly 15 patients who later progressed from hyperthyroidism to ophthalmopathy. In five or six hyperthyroidism patients, T-cell repertoires of thyroid tissue and blood were compared. Following sampling, methimazole starting at 30 mg daily was administered to hyperthyroidism patients, and high-dose intravenous methylprednisolone was administered to ophthalmopathy patients. The study at large found these results: In validation, the model predicted ophthalmopathy progression with less than 71% sensitivity and 72.22% specificity; about a dozen predicted patients were CT-confirmed with GO in a median of approximately 6.2 months. Most expanded thyroid clonotypes with a frequency above 0.001 also appeared in blood, which suggests that blood repertoires may reflect the immune response in the thyroid. Sample size was not predetermined statistically, and investigators were not blinded to group allocation. The 13-signature model separated ophthalmopathy from stable hyperthyroidism with around 90% sensitivity and approximately 83% specificity in cross-validation, and 80%/75% in the test set.

With respect to this clonotype: It lacks a known antigen. Per-base quality was not reported, and no clone a single base away is much larger than it.

Including the terminal cysteine and phenylalanine, the CDR3 comprises 14 residues. Only the CDR3 part of the read is kept: 42 bases, read in frame from the first base. V and J are truncated by 5 bases and 5 bases respectively, leaving an intervening sequence of 13 bases. A patient counted as having stable hyperthyroidism if there was no progression to ophthalmopathy within 18 months of follow-up. Hyperthyroidism patients were newly diagnosed, were aged 18 to 65 years, and had a disease duration under 2 months. Patients were excluded if they had other autoimmune diseases, uncontrolled infections, pregnancy or lactation. Diagnosis was based on clinical symptoms, serum thyroxine, TRAb, thyroid ultrasound and orbital computed tomography. PBMCs were isolated from approximately 10 ml of fresh peripheral blood by Ficoll-Paque density gradient centrifugation. Total RNA was extracted using Trizol reagent, and RNA quality was checked on an Agilent 2100 Bioanalyzer.

For repertoire sequencing, TCR beta CDR3 regions were amplified from RNA transcripts. The first round was an RT-PCR using HTBI primers with the Qiagen OneStep RT-PCR kit, and this first round was followed by a second-round multiplex PCR, then size selection and purification. Libraries were sequenced paired-end with 100 bp reads on an Illumina HiSeq2000. Concerning the study's data processing: SOAPnuke was used for read processing, and reads with adapters, uncalled bases, a mean Phred below 15, or no exact constant-primer or identifier match were discarded. COPE v1.2.5 was used to merge high-quality paired reads. Each unique nucleotide sequence was treated as a clonotype, and MiTCR v1.1 was used to align the clonotypes to the IMGT TRB V, D and J references. The analysis was limited to V-J combinations with a frequency above 0.0001, which together covered 99.2% of repertoires. A TCR clonal expansion and chaos score per V-J combination was defined as the ratio of F50 clonal expansion to chaos observed in the TCRdist matrix. Welch's t-statistics and random forest were used to reduce features to about 14 V-J combinations, which were fed into a naive Bayes classifier. The Morisita-Horn index was used to measure how similar the thyroid and blood repertoires were. In-frame beta chains were kept once TCRdb had trimmed the public reads at Q25 with fastp and called clones with MiXCR. Rows are unified per CDR3 protein, each entry keeping the most common DNA and genes. TCRdb's processing, not the authors', yielded these V and J calls. The sample includes about 390,000 distinct CDR3 sequences, with roughly 17% observed a single time. 2.4% of the sample rests with the top ten.

The clonotype was recovered from an adult woman with stable Graves' hyperthyroidism. The specimen was peripheral blood. The V and J genes are TRBV12-3 or TRBV12-4 and TRBJ1-3; too little of a D gene remains to name it. The CDR3 is CASSQGGLRNTIYF. The nucleotide sequence is TGTGCCAGCAGTCAAGGAGGGTTAAGAAACACCATATATTTT.